The 23 T cell receptor beta chains below were found in one sample sequenced in a study of T cells in Graves' hyperthyroidism and ophthalmopathy. What was amplified from RNA transcripts were TCR beta CDR3 regions. HTBI primers were employed in a first-round RT-PCR of the TCR CDR3. MiXCR, run by TCRdb on the multiplex PCR reads, gives a single entry per CDR3 protein. Of fewer than 200,000 distinct CDR3 sequences in the sample, roughly 10% were seen once. Sequencing input: blood. Receptor source: a woman aged 18-30 years with Graves' hyperthyroidism that later progressed to Graves' ophthalmopathy.

This clonotype was seen many times. This chain joins TRBV7-2 and TRBJ1-1; no firm D call. The V gene's germline CDR1 is SGHTA and CDR2 FQGNSA. The V gene lost 2 bases and the J gene lost 8 bases, with 12 bases spanning the gap. The CDR3 has 13 residues. The CDR3 nucleotides read TGTGCCAGCAGCTTAAATAAGGCGGTGGAAGCTTTCTTT. It codes for CASSLNKAVEAFF.

This clonotype was recorded many times. The CDR3 loop is CASSGSQYEQYF. The DNA of the CDR3 is TGTGCCAGCAGTGGATCCCAGTACGAGCAGTACTTC. The chain combines TRBV6-1 with TRBJ2-7; D gene unclear. Germline V gives CDR1 MNHNS, CDR2 SASEGT. The CDR3 spans 12 residues. The V and J ends lost 4 bases and 4 bases respectively, with 8 bases between them.

This clonotype appeared many times. The chain joins TRBV20-1 to TRBJ2-1, with D hard to call. V dropped 8 bases and J dropped 7 bases, with 9 bases sitting between them. The CDR3 is 10 residues long. Germline-derived CDR1 and CDR2 are DFQATT and SNEGSKA (reference sequence). The CDR3 coding sequence is TGCAGTCTGTCCACGAATGAGCAGTTCTTC. Translating it yields CSLSTNEQFF.

This clonotype was picked up many times. CDR3 DNA: TGTGCCAGTAGTTCAGGCTTAACTAACTATGGCTACACCTTC. Protein sequence: CASSSGLTNYGYTF. V and J are TRBV19 and TRBJ1-2; no firm D call. Germline V gene lookup returns CDR1 LNHDA and CDR2 SQIVND (reference sequence). V lost 5 bases and J lost 0, with 10 bases in between. The CDR3 has 14 amino acids.

This clonotype was detected ten times or more. V is TRBV27 and J is TRBJ1-2, with 7 bases identical to TRBD1. The V and J ends lost 8 bases and 6 bases, in that order; junction bases with no gene match: 15. The CDR3 is 15 amino acids. Germline CDR1 MNHEY, CDR2 SMNVEV (reference sequence). The CDR3 DNA reads as TGTGCCAGCCGCTCGAGTGGAGGGGGCTTCAATGGCTACACCTTC. This gives the protein CASRSSGGGFNGYTF.

The chain recombines TRBV5-6 with TRBJ2-2; 12 bases agree with TRBD2. The CDR3 spans 18 residues. The V gene end was trimmed by 1 base and the J gene end by 7 bases; junction bases not matched to a gene: 11. Per the germline V gene, CDR1 is SGHDT and CDR2 is YYEEEE. CDR3 sequence (DNA): TGTGCCAGCAGCTTGTTTGGACAGGGACTAGCGGGCGACGGGGAGCTGTTTTTT. Translated: CASSLFGQGLAGDGELFF.

The table lists this clonotype with many counts. V is TRBV28 and J is TRBJ2-1, with 9 bases matching TRBD2. The V and J ends lost 7 bases and 9 bases, in that order; junction bases with no gene match: 4. The CDR3 covers 12 residues. Germline assignment: CDR1 MDHEN and CDR2 SYDVKM. The CDR3 sequence is CASNLAGSEQFF. DNA of the CDR3: TGTGCCAGCAACCTAGCGGGAAGTGAGCAGTTCTTC.

This clonotype was counted at least ten times. The chain is built from TRBV12-3 or TRBV12-4 and TRBJ2-2; 7 positions agree with TRBD2. The CDR3 consists of 15 residues. Trimming removed 3 bases from V and 2 bases from J; junction bases left unmatched: 3. The CDR3 sequence: CASSFGLVNTGELFF. The CDR3 coding sequence is TGTGCCAGCAGTTTCGGACTAGTTAACACCGGGGAGCTGTTTTTT.

At least ten counts were recorded for this clonotype. The chain couples TRBV20-1 to TRBJ2-1; 11 bases align to TRBD2. The V and J ends lost 6 bases and 10 bases, in that order; junction bases with no gene match: 11. The CDR3 is 14 residues long. The V gene's germline CDR1 is DFQATT and CDR2 SNEGSKA (reference sequence). CDR3 bases: TGCAGTGCAGAATGGGGACTAGCGGTTGGGGAGCAGTTCTTC. This sequence encodes CSAEWGLAVGEQFF.

Ten or more counts support this clonotype. The chain has TRBV28 and TRBJ1-5; D is uncertain. The germline V gene encodes CDR1 MDHEN and CDR2 SYDVKM. The CDR3 runs 14 residues. V was trimmed by 2 bases and J by 4 bases, leaving 9 bases between them. The CDR3 sequence is CASSLGVGNQPQHF. The DNA of the CDR3 is TGTGCCAGCAGTTTAGGGGTGGGGAATCAGCCCCAGCATTTT.

This clonotype was counted ten times or more. The chain joins TRBV7-9 to TRBJ1-2; 9 bases map to TRBD1. The germline CDR1 and CDR2 sequences are SEHNR and FQNEAQ (reference sequence). The V segment lost 5 bases and the J segment 3 bases; nucleotides outside the gene matches: 10. The length of the CDR3 is 16 residues. The CDR3 reads CASSIKQGAYDYGYTF. CDR3 sequence (DNA): TGTGCCAGCAGCATAAAACAGGGGGCCTATGACTATGGCTACACCTTC. The full variable domain, in which reference TRBV7-9 and TRBJ1-2 provide the parts outside the CDR3, is DTGVSQNPRHKITKRGQNVTFRCDPISEHNRLYWYRQTLGQGPEFLTYFQNEAQLEKSRLLSDRFSAERPKGSFSTLEIQRTEQGDSAMYLCASSIKQGAYDYGYTFGSGTRLTVV.

This clonotype was found many times. This chain uses TRBV3-1 with TRBJ2-2, with D maybe TRBD2 (6 bases). The CDR3 extends over 15 amino acids. The germline gives CDR1 LGHDT, CDR2 YNNKEL (reference sequence). The ends were cut back, 3 bases at V and 1 base at J, with 9 bases in the middle. The CDR3 spells CASSQDGRNTGELFF. For the CDR3, the DNA is TGTGCCAGCAGCCAGGACGGGAGGAACACCGGGGAGCTGTTTTTT.

The sample holds many counts of this clonotype. The genes are TRBV2 and TRBJ2-1; D gene ambiguous. Germline CDR1 is SNHLY and CDR2 is FYNNEI. The CDR3 runs 14 residues. V was shortened by 1 base and J by 4 bases, with 8 bases between the two germline ends. CDR3 amino acids: CASSEVNRYNEQFF. CDR3 nucleotides: TGTGCCAGCAGTGAAGTTAACAGATACAATGAGCAGTTCTTC. Looking up the rest from reference TRBV2 and TRBJ2-1 gives the full variable domain: EPEVTQTPSHQVTQMGQEVILRCVPISNHLYFYWYRQILGQKVEFLVSFYNNEISEKSEIFDDQFSVERPDGSNFTLKIRSTKLEDSAMYFCASSEVNRYNEQFFGPGTRLTVL.

With regard to this clonotype: This may be a read error: a much more frequent sequence differs by one nucleotide. V gene TRBV12-3 or TRBV12-4 combines with J gene TRBJ1-2; 8 positions agree with TRBD1. J was trimmed by 2 bases and V by 5 bases; bases with no gene match: 4. The CDR3 length is 14 residues. The CDR3 is CASSTGTGNYGYTF. In DNA form, the CDR3 reads TGTGCCAGCAGTACCGGGACAGGAAACTATGGCTACACCTTC.

In this sample, this clonotype turned up many times. This chain connects TRBV12-3 or TRBV12-4 to TRBJ1-5; TRBD1 is a possible D gene (5 bases). The germline V and J ends were trimmed by 0 bases and 3 bases, with 6 bases remaining between them. CDR3 length: 14 residues. In nucleotides, the CDR3 is TGTGCCAGCAGTTTAGCCAGGGACAATCAGCCCCAGCATTTT. It specifies CASSLARDNQPQHF.

The genes are TRBV6-1 and TRBJ1-4; TRBD1 might be the D (5 bases). The CDR3 has 14 amino acids. The germline CDR1 and CDR2 sequences are MNHNS and SASEGT. With 6 bases removed from V and 6 bases from J, the gap between germline ends came to 14 bases. The CDR3 DNA reads TGTGCCAGCAGCCCTTTGGGGGGATATGAAAAACTGTTTTTT. It translates to CASSPLGGYEKLFF.

This chain joins TRBV9 and TRBJ1-1; 8 nucleotides match TRBD1. The V gene end was trimmed by 4 bases and the J gene end by 4 bases; junction bases not matched to a gene: 3. Germline assignment: CDR1 SGDLS and CDR2 YYNGEE. The CDR3 is 13 amino acids. The CDR3 reads CASSHTGGTEAFF. The CDR3 region has the DNA TGTGCCAGCAGCCATACAGGGGGCACTGAAGCTTTCTTT. Filled out from reference TRBV9 and TRBJ1-1, the complete variable domain reads DSGVTQTPKHLITATGQRVTLRCSPRSGDLSVYWYQQSLDQGLQFLIQYYNGEERAKGNILERFSAQQFPDLHSELNLSSLELGDSALYFCASSHTGGTEAFFGQGTRLTVV.

About this clonotype: Just one base apart from a much larger clone, this may be a read error. This chain links TRBV6-1 with TRBJ2-2, with a tentative D call TRBD2 (6 bases). The germline CDR1 and CDR2 sequences are MNHNS and SASEGT. The CDR3 runs to 15 residues. The CDR3 reads CASSPGSGPTGGLFF. CDR3 nucleotides: TGTGCCAGCAGTCCCGGATCAGGTCCAACCGGGGGGCTGTTTTTT.

Many counts were recorded for this clonotype. CDR3 in amino acids: CASSQERPLSPGELFF. For the CDR3, the DNA is TGTGCCAGCAGCCAAGAAAGGCCGTTATCTCCCGGGGAGCTGTTTTTT. The V call is TRBV3-1, the J call TRBJ2-2; D is undetermined. V lost 0 bases and J 6 bases, leaving 14 bases between the germline ends. CDR1 and CDR2 (germline): LGHDT, YNNKEL (reference sequence). The CDR3 length is 16 residues.

In this sample, this clonotype turned up a few times. V and J are TRBV6-1 and TRBJ1-6, with TRBD1 matching 7 bases. Germline V gene data show CDR1 as MNHNS and CDR2 as SASEGT. The CDR3 extends over 14 amino acids. V was clipped by 5 bases and J by 8 bases; unmatched bases: 6. CDR3 sequence: CASSPQGTHSPLHF. The DNA for the CDR3 is TGTGCCAGCAGTCCACAGGGGACACATTCACCCCTCCACTTT.

Only a few counts were recorded for this clonotype. V gene TRBV2 combines with J gene TRBJ2-1; TRBD1 matches at 7 bases. The V gene's germline CDR1 is SNHLY and CDR2 FYNNEI. V trimming: 8 bases; J trimming: 5 bases; junction bases outside the gene matches: 6. The CDR3 is made up of 13 amino acids. The CDR3 region is CASDRDSNNEQFF. CDR3 nucleotide sequence: TGTGCCAGCGACCGGGACAGCAACAATGAGCAGTTCTTC.

At least ten counts were recorded for this clonotype. This sequence joins TRBV5-5 and TRBJ1-5; D ambiguous. CDR3 length equals 14 residues. The germline V gene encodes CDR1 SGHKS and CDR2 YYEKEE (reference sequence). V was trimmed by 2 bases and J by 2 bases, leaving 8 bases between them. CDR3 amino acids: CASSFESRNQPQHF. The CDR3 nucleotides are TGTGCCAGCAGCTTCGAGTCTCGCAATCAGCCCCAGCATTTT.

This clonotype was counted many times. This may come from a read error, since a much larger clone is one base off. This rearrangement joins TRBV12-3 or TRBV12-4 to TRBJ1-1, with D perhaps matching TRBD1 (5 bases). V dropped 7 bases and J dropped 1 base, with 10 bases sitting between them. The CDR3 is made up of 13 amino acids. CDR3 nucleotides: TGTGCCAGCACCGAAGACAGGAACACTGAAGCTTTCTTT. It is translated as CASTEDRNTEAFF.